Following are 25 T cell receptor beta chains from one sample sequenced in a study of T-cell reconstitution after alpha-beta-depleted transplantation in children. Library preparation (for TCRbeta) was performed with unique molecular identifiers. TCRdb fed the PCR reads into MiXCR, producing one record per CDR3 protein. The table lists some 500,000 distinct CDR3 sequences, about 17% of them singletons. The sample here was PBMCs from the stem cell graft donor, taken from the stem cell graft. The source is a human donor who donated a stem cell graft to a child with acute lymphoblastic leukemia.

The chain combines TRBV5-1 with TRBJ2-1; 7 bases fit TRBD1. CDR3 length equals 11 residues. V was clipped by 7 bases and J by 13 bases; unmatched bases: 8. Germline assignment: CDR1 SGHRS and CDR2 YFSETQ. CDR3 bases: TGCGCCAGCGCACAGGGGAGCTTACAGTTCTTC. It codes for CASAQGSLQFF. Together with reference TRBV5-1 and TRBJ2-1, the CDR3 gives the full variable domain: KAGVTQTPRYLIKTRGQQVTLSCSPISGHRSVSWYQQTPGQGLQFLFEYFSETQRNKGNFPGRFSGRQFSNSRSEMNVSTLELGDSALYLCASAQGSLQFFGPGTRLTVL.

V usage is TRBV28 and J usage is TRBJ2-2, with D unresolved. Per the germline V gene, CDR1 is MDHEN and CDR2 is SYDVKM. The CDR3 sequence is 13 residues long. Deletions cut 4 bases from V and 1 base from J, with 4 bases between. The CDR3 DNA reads TGTGCCAGCAGTTACAGGAACACCGGGGAGCTGTTTTTT. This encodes CASSYRNTGELFF.

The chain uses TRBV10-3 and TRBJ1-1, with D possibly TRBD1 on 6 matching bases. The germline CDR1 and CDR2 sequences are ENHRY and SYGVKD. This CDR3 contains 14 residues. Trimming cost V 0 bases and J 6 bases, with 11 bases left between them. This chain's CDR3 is CAISESGGAAEAFF. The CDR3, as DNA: TGTGCCATCAGTGAGTCAGGGGGAGCCGCTGAAGCTTTCTTT.

For the CDR3, the DNA is TGTGCCAGCAGTTTGGGAGGGACCCTATACACTGAAGCTTTCTTT. Translating it yields CASSLGGTLYTEAFF. The rearrangement uses TRBV27 and TRBJ1-1, with D possibly being TRBD1 (5 bases). This CDR3 has 15 amino acids. Between the trimmed V and J ends, which lost 3 bases and 3 bases, there was a span of 14 bases. Looked up from germline, CDR1 is MNHEY and CDR2 is SMNVEV (reference sequence).

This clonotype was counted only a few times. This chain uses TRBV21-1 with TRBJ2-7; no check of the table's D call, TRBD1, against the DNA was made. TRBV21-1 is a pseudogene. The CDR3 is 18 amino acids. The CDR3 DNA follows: TGTGCCAGCAGCAAAGAAGCGATCTCACGGGGCTTTACCTACGAGCAGTACTTC. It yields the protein CASSKEAISRGFTYEQYF.

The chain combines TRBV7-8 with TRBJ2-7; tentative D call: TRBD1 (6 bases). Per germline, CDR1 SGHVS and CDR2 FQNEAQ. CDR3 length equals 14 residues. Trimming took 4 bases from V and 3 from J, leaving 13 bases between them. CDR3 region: CASSSRQVFYEQYF. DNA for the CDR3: TGTGCCAGCAGCTCTCGACAGGTTTTCTACGAGCAGTACTTC.

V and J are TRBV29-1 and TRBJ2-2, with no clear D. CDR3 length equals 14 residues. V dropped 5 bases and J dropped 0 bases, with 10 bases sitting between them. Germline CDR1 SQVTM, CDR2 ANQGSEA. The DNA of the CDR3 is TGCAGCGTTAGGGCACCGGCGAACACCGGGGAGCTGTTTTTT. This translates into CSVRAPANTGELFF.

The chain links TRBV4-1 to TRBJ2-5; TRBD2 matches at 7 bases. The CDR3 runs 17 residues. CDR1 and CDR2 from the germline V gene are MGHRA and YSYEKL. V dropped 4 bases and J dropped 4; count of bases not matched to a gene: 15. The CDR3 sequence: CASSRVPTSLGAETQYF. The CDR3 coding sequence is TGCGCCAGCAGCCGCGTCCCGACTAGCCTGGGAGCAGAGACCCAGTACTTC.

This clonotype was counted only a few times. CDR3 DNA sequence: TGTGCCAGCAGCCAAGGGGGGACATCGCAGTTCTTC. Translating gives CASSQGGTSQFF. V gene TRBV7-3 combines with J gene TRBJ2-1; D tentatively fits TRBD1 or TRBD2 (6 bases each). This CDR3 region has 12 residues. V was cut by 5 bases and J by 12 bases, with 14 bases left in between. In germline, CDR1 is SGHTA, CDR2 FQGTGA.

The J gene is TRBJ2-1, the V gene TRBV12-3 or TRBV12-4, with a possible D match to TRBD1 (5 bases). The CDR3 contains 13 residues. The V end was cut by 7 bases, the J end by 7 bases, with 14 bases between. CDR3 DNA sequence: TGTGCCAGCAAAGACACAGGATGGAATGAGCAGTTCTTC. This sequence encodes CASKDTGWNEQFF.

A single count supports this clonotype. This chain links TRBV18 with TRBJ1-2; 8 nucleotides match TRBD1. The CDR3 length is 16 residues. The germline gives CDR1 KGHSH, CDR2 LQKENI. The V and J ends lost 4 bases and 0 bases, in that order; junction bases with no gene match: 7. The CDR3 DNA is TGTGCCAGCTCACTCGCCGGGACAGGCCCTAACTATGGCTACACCTTC. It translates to CASSLAGTGPNYGYTF.

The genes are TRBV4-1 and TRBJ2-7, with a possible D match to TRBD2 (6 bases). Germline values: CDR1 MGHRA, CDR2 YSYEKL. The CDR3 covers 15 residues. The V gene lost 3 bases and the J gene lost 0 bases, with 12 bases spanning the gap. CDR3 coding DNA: TGCGCCAGCAGCCAGGGACTGGAGAGCTCCTACGAGCAGTACTTC. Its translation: CASSQGLESSYEQYF.

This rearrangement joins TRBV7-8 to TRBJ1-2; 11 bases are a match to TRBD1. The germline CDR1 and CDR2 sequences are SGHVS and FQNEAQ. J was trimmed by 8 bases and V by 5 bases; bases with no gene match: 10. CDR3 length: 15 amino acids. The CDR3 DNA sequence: TGTGCCAGCAGCCCAGCCCCGGGACAGGGGGAAGGCTACACCTTC. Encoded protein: CASSPAPGQGEGYTF.

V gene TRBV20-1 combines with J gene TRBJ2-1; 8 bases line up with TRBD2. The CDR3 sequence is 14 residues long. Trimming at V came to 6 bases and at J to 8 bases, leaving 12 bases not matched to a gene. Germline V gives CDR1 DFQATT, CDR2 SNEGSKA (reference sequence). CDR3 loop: CSAPRGAGVDEQFF. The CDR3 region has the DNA TGCAGTGCGCCCCGGGGAGCGGGAGTTGATGAGCAGTTCTTC.

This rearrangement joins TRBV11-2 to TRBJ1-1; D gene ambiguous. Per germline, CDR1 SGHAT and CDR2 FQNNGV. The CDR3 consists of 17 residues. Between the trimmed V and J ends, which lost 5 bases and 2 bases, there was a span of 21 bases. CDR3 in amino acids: CASSTRPYSGPNTEAFF. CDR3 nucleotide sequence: TGTGCCAGCAGCACCCGACCCTACTCGGGCCCTAACACTGAAGCTTTCTTT.

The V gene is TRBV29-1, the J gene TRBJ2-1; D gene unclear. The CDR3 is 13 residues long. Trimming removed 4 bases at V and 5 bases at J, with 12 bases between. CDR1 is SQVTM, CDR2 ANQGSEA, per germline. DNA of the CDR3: TGCAGCGTTGTAAGTGGAGTCAACAATGAGCAGTTCTTC. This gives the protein CSVVSGVNNEQFF.

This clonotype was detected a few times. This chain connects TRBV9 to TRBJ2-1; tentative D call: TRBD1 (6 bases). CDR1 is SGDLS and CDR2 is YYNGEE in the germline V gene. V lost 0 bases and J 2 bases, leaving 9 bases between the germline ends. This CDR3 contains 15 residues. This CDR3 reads CASSVGQVAYNEQFF. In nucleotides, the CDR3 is TGTGCCAGCAGCGTAGGACAGGTCGCCTACAATGAGCAGTTCTTC.

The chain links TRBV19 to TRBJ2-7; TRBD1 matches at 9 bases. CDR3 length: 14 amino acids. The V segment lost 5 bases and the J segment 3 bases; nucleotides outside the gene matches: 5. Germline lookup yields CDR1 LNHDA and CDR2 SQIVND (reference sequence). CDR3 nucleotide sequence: TGTGCCAGTAGTCCCTGGACAGGGGACTACGAGCAGTACTTC. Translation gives CASSPWTGDYEQYF.

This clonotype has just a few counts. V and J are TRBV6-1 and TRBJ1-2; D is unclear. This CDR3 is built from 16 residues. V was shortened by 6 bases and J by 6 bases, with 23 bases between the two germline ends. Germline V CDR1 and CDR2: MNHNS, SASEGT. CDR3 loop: CASSDGARAHGDGYTF. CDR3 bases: TGTGCCAGCAGCGACGGTGCGAGGGCGCATGGCGATGGCTACACCTTC.

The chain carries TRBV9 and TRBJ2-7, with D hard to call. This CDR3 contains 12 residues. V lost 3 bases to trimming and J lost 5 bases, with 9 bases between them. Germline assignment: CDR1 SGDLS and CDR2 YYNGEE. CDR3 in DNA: TGTGCCAGCAGCGCACGTTTTGACGAGCAGTACTTC. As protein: CASSARFDEQYF.

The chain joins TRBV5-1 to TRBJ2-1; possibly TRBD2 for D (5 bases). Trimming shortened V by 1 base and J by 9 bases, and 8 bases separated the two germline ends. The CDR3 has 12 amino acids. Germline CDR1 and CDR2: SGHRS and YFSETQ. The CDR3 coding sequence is TGCGCCAGCAGCTTGTTCGGGGTTGAGCAGTTCTTC. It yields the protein CASSLFGVEQFF.

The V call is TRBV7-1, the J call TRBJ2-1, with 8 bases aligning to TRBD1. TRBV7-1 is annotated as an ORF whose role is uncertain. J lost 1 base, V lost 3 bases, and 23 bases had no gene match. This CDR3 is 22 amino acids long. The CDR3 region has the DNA TGTGCCAGCAGCTCGATAAGGACAGGGAGAGTAGGCGAAGATAAGTCCTACAATGAGCAGTTCTTC. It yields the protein CASSSIRTGRVGEDKSYNEQFF.

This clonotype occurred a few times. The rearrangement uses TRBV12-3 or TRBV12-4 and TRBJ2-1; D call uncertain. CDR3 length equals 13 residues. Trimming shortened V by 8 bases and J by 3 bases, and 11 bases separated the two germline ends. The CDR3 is CASGQLIYNEQFF. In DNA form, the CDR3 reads TGTGCCAGCGGGCAGCTCATCTACAATGAGCAGTTCTTC.

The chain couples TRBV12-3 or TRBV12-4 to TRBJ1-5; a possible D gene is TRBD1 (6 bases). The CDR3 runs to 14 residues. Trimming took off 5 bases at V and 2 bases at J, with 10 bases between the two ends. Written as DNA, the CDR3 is TGTGCCAGCAGTGGCAGGGGCGGCAATCAGCCCCAGCATTTT. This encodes CASSGRGGNQPQHF.

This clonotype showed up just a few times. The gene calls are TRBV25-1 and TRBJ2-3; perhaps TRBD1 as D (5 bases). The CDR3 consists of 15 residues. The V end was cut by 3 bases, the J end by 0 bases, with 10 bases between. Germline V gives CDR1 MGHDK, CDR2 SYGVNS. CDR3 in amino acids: CASSDRVSSTDTQYF. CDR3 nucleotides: TGTGCCAGCAGTGACAGGGTATCTAGCACAGATACGCAGTATTTT.